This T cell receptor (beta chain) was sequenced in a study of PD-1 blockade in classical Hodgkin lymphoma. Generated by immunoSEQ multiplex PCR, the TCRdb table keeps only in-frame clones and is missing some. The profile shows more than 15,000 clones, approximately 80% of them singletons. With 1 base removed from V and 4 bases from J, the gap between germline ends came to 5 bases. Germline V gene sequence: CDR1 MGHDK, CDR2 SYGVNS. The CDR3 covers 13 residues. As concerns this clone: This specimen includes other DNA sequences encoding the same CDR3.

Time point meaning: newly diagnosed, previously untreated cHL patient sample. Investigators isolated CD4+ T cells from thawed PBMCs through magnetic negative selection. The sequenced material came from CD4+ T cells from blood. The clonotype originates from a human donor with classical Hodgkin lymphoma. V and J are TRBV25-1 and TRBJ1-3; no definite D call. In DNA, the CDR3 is TGTGCCAGCAGTGAATCTGGGGGAAACACCATATATTTT. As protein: CASSESGGNTIYF.